This T cell receptor (beta chain) was recovered during a study of long-term antiretroviral therapy in people with HIV. Study-wide points: ART adherence, viral resistance and therapy changes went unrecorded.

Every single participant having HIV got treatment inside the United States. The CDR3 sequence is 14 residues long. The germline gives CDR1 ENHRY, CDR2 SYGVKD. With 0 bases removed from V and 1 base from J, the gap between germline ends came to 4 bases. The run of the v3.0 immunoSEQ assay was at survey level. Profiling relied on immunoSEQ multiplex PCR, and the TCRdb table lists in-frame clones only, not all of them. This sample has some 31,000 clones; about 90% occur once, and the top ten carry over 10%. This clone was seen only a few times. The antigen remains undetermined. The material was unsorted PBMCs, obtained 1.1 years after starting antiretroviral therapy. The chain combines TRBV10-3 with TRBJ1-5; D is unresolved. The receptor was isolated from a man aged 18 to 29 with HIV. The CDR3 DNA is TGTGCCATCAGTGAGTCCGCCAGCAATCAGCCCCAGCATTTT. Translating gives CAISESASNQPQHF.